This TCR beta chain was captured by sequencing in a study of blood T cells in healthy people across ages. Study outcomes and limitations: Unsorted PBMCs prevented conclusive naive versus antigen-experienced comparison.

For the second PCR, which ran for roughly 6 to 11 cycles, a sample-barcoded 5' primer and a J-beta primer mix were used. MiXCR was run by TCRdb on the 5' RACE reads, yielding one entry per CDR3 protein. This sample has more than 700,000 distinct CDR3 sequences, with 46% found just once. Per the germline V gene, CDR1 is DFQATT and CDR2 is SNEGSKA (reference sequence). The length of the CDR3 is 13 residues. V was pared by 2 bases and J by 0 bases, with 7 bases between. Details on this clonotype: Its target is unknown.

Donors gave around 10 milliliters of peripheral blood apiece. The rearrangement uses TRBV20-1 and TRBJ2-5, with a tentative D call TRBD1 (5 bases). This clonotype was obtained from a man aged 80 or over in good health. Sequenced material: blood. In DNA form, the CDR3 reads TGCAGTGCTAGAACAGGTCACCAAGAGACCCAGTACTTC. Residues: CSARTGHQETQYF.